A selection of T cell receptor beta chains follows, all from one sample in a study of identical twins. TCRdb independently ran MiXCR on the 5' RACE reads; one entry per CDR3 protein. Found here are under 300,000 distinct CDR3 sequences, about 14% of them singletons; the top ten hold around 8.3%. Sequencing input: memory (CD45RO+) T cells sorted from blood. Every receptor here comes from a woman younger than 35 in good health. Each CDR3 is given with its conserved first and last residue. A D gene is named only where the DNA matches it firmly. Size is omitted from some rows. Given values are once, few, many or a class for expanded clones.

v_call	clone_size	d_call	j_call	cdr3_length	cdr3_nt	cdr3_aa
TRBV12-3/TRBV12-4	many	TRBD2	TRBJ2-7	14	TGTGCCAGCAGTTTCGGGGGGACGTCCTACGAGCAGTACTTC	CASSFGGTSYEQYF
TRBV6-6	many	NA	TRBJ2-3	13	TGTGCCAGCAGAAGCAGGGACACAGATACGCAGTATTTT	CASRSRDTDTQYF
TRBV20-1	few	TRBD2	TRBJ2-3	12	TGCGGCGTAGCGGGGGGTAGGGATACGCAGTATTTT	CGVAGGRDTQYF
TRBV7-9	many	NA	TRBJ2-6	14	TGTGCCAGCACCCGTGTAGGTGGGGCCAACGTCCTGACTTTC	CASTRVGGANVLTF
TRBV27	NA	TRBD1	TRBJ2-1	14	TGTGCCAGCAGTCGCGGGACAGGGTCGAATGAGCAGTTCTTC	CASSRGTGSNEQFF
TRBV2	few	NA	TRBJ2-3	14	TGTGCCAGCAGTTCTAGTACTAGCACAGATACGCAGTATTTT	CASSSSTSTDTQYF
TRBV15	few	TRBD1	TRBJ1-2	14	TGTGCCACCAGCAGAGACCGTGACAGGGGAGGCTACACCTTC	CATSRDRDRGGYTF
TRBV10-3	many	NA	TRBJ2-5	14	TGTGCCATCAGGAGGGGGGGGATCCAAGAGACCCAGTACTTC	CAIRRGGIQETQYF
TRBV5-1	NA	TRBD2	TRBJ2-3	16	TGCGCCAGCAGCTTGTTTCTAGCGGGGGGTCAAGATACGCAGTATTTT	CASSLFLAGGQDTQYF
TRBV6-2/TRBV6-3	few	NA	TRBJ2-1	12	TGTGCCAGCAGCGTCGGGTCAGGTGAGCAGTTCTTC	CASSVGSGEQFF
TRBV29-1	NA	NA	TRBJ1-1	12	TGCAGCGCCGCGACAGCGAACACTGAAGCTTTCTTT	CSAATANTEAFF
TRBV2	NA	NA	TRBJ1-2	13	TGTGCCAGCAGACAGGAAGCTAACTATGGCTACACCTTC	CASRQEANYGYTF
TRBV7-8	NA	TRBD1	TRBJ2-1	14	TGTGCCAGCAGCTATCAGACAGGGGACAATGAGCAGTTCTTC	CASSYQTGDNEQFF
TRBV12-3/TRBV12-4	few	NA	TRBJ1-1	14	TGTGCCAGCAGTTTCGGGTTATTGGGCACTGAAGCTTTCTTT	CASSFGLLGTEAFF
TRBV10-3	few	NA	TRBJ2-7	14	TGTGCCATCAAGGCGGGCCTCGAGGTTGCTGAGCAGTACTTC	CAIKAGLEVAEQYF
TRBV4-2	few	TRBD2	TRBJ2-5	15	TGTGCCAGCAGCCTTCTTAGCGGGAGCCAAGAGACCCAGTACTTC	CASSLLSGSQETQYF
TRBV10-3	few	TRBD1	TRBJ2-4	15	TGTGCCACCTCCGGGACAGGGGTCGCCAAAAACATTCAGTACTTC	CATSGTGVAKNIQYF
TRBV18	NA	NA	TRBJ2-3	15	TGTGCCAGCTCACCCCTTGGACAGAGCACAGATACGCAGTATTTT	CASSPLGQSTDTQYF
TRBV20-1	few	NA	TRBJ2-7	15	TGCAGTGCTGGTGAGGGGGGGAGAATCAACGACGAGCAGTACTTC	CSAGEGGRINDEQYF
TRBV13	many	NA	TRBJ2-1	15	TGTGCCAGCAGCTCCCCCGGGCAGGGCTACAATGAGCAGTTCTTC	CASSSPGQGYNEQFF
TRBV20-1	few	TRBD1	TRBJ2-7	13	TGCAGTGCTAGATCACAGGGGGCCTGGGAGCAGTACTTC	CSARSQGAWEQYF
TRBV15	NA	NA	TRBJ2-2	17	TGTGCCACCAGCAGAGATCGGAGGAGCGTGAACACCGGGGAGCTGTTTTTT	CATSRDRRSVNTGELFF
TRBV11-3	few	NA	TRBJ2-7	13	TGTGCCAGCAGCCGAGAGCCAGGGGTTGAGCAGTACTTC	CASSREPGVEQYF
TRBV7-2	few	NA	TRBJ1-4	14	TGTGCCAGCAGCTTAAAGGTCTCCAATGAAAAACTGTTTTTT	CASSLKVSNEKLFF
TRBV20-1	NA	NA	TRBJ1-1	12	TGCAGTGCTGGCGGGACGGGTCCTGCTGTTTTCTTT	CSAGGTGPAVFF
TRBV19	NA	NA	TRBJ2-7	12	TGTGCCAGTAGTGGCAGGACCTACGAGCAGTACTTC	CASSGRTYEQYF
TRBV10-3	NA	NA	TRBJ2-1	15	TGTGCCAGGACAAATGACAGATTCTCCTACAATGAGCAGTTCTTC	CARTNDRFSYNEQFF
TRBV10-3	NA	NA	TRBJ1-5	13	TGTGCCACCAATGGGGACCTTAATCAGCCCCAGCATTTT	CATNGDLNQPQHF